What follows are 14 T cell receptor beta chains derived from one specimen sequenced in a study of T-cell reconstitution after alpha-beta-depleted transplantation in children. Preparation of the TCRbeta library was carried out with unique molecular identifiers. TCRdb fed the PCR reads into MiXCR, producing one record per CDR3 protein. There are some 600,000 distinct CDR3 sequences in the sample; 16% occur only once, and 1.1% lies in the top ten. Material: PBMCs from the stem cell graft donor, obtained from the stem cell graft. These receptors all come from a human donor who donated a stem cell graft to a child with acute myeloid leukemia.

This clonotype was picked up many times. The chain is built from TRBV7-2 and TRBJ2-3; no reliable D call. V was shortened by 4 bases and J by 0 bases, with 8 bases between the two germline ends. Germline V gene sequence: CDR1 SGHTA, CDR2 FQGNSA. The CDR3 contains 14 residues. The CDR3 protein is CASSYLGSTDTQYF. The CDR3, as DNA: TGTGCCAGCAGCTATTTGGGGAGCACAGATACGCAGTATTTT.

The chain combines TRBV7-2 with TRBJ1-1; 10 nucleotides match TRBD1. The junction had 13 bases not matched to a gene; V was cut back by 6 bases and J by 3 bases. The germline V gene has CDR1 SGHTA and CDR2 FQGNSA. The CDR3 loop spans 17 amino acids. The chain's CDR3 is CASSFPGQGFVDTEAFF. The DNA for the CDR3 is TGTGCCAGCAGTTTTCCGGGACAGGGGTTCGTCGACACTGAAGCTTTCTTT.

This clonotype was counted between two and nine times. This rearrangement joins TRBV6-1 to TRBJ2-7; D is unresolved. CDR3 size: 12 residues. The germline V and J ends were trimmed by 6 bases and 2 bases, with 8 bases remaining between them. The germline V gene encodes CDR1 MNHNS and CDR2 SASEGT. The DNA for the CDR3 is TGTGCCAGCAGCACTCTTACCTACGAGCAGTACGTC. Its translation is CASSTLTYEQYV.

This chain's CDR3 is CATRGADRANTEAFF. CDR3 in DNA: TGTGCCACGAGGGGAGCAGACAGGGCGAACACTGAAGCTTTCTTT. The rearrangement links TRBV24-1 to TRBJ1-1, with 7 bases that match TRBD1. Germline CDR1 is KGHDR and CDR2 is SFDVKD. V gave up 10 bases and J gave up 1 base; unmatched junction bases: 11. CDR3 length equals 15 residues.

This clonotype was detected many times. The rearrangement links TRBV7-2 to TRBJ2-4, with D possibly TRBD1 on 6 matching bases. This CDR3 has 15 amino acids. Trimming left V 5 bases short and J 6 bases short, with 17 bases between. CDR1 and CDR2 from the germline V gene are SGHTA and FQGNSA. The DNA of the CDR3 is TGTGCCAGCAGCCGGGACGGAATCAGGGGAAACATTCAGTACTTC. Its protein is CASSRDGIRGNIQYF.

This chain joins TRBV28 and TRBJ2-3; 7 positions match TRBD1. Germline V CDR1 and CDR2: MDHEN, SYDVKM. The CDR3 runs 15 residues. V shed 6 bases and J 2 bases; nucleotides not matched to a gene: 8. The DNA of the CDR3 is TGTGCCAGCAGAAATACGGGACAGTCCACAGATACGCAGTATTTT. It yields the protein CASRNTGQSTDTQYF.

This clonotype was seen a few times. The chain carries TRBV20-1 and TRBJ1-1; D not resolved. Trimming removed 0 bases from V and 7 bases from J, with 9 bases in between. Germline CDR1 and CDR2: DFQATT and SNEGSKA (reference sequence). This CDR3 is 12 amino acids long. CDR3 sequence: CSARDRGGEAFF. CDR3 nucleotide sequence: TGCAGTGCTAGAGATAGAGGCGGTGAAGCTTTCTTT.

A few counts support this clonotype. The chain couples TRBV7-2 to TRBJ1-5; 10 bases fit TRBD1. The ends lost 5 bases at V and 6 bases at J; junction bases unmatched: 7. CDR1 is SGHTA and CDR2 is FQGNSA in the germline V gene. The CDR3 is made up of 15 amino acids. CDR3 DNA: TGTGCCAGCAGCGGGACAGGGGATGGGATTCAGCCCCAGCATTTT. Encoded protein: CASSGTGDGIQPQHF.

The table lists this clonotype with many counts. V is TRBV7-2 and J is TRBJ2-1; D unclear. The germline CDR1 and CDR2 sequences are SGHTA and FQGNSA. CDR3 length: 15 residues. The V end was cut by 1 base, the J end by 0 bases, with 7 bases between. The CDR3 region has the DNA TGTGCCAGCAGCTTAGAATGGAGCTCCTACAATGAGCAGTTCTTC. It codes for CASSLEWSSYNEQFF.

In this sample, this clonotype turned up many times. The J gene is TRBJ2-1, the V gene TRBV7-9; 13 nucleotides match TRBD2. V was clipped by 7 bases and J by 7 bases; unmatched bases: 4. This CDR3 contains 14 residues. The germline gives CDR1 SEHNR, CDR2 FQNEAQ (reference sequence). The DNA for the CDR3 is TGTGCCAGCACCCGGACTAGCGGGGGAAATGAGCAGTTCTTC. Amino acid sequence: CASTRTSGGNEQFF.

This clonotype was detected ten times or more. This sequence joins TRBV5-1 and TRBJ1-2; D gene uncertain. This CDR3 has 13 residues. The germline V and J ends were trimmed by 1 base and 4 bases, with 8 bases remaining between them. Germline assignment: CDR1 SGHRS and CDR2 YFSETQ. As DNA, the CDR3 is TGCGCCAGCAGCTTGAGGGAGACCTATGGCTACACCTTC. Its protein is CASSLRETYGYTF.

This clonotype was counted at least ten times. The gene calls are TRBV20-1 and TRBJ1-1, with D maybe TRBD1 (6 bases). This CDR3 comprises 13 residues. Germline-derived CDR1 and CDR2 are DFQATT and SNEGSKA (reference sequence). V shed 7 bases and J shed 2 bases, with 14 bases lying between them. The CDR3: CSVSDRQNTEAFF. The DNA for the CDR3 is TGCAGTGTCTCGGACAGACAAAACACTGAAGCTTTCTTT.

This clonotype was recorded many times. The chain recombines TRBV7-7 with TRBJ2-5; D unclear. Germline V gene sequence: CDR1 SSHAT, CDR2 FNYEAQ (reference sequence). This CDR3 is 11 amino acids long. V was shortened by 10 bases and J by 4 bases, with 10 bases between the two germline ends. CDR3 nucleotides: TGTGCCACCCTTCTACCAGAGACCCAGTACTTC. Amino acid sequence: CATLLPETQYF.

There are many counts of this clonotype. The V call is TRBV27, the J call TRBJ2-1; the match to TRBD2 covers 7 bases. The CDR3 is 15 residues long. The junction had 5 bases not matched to a gene; V was cut back by 4 bases and J by 2 bases. CDR1 is MNHEY, CDR2 SMNVEV, per germline (reference sequence). CDR3 coding DNA: TGTGCCAGCAGTTCTTCTAGCGGAGCCTACAATGAGCAGTTCTTC. It codes for CASSSSSGAYNEQFF.